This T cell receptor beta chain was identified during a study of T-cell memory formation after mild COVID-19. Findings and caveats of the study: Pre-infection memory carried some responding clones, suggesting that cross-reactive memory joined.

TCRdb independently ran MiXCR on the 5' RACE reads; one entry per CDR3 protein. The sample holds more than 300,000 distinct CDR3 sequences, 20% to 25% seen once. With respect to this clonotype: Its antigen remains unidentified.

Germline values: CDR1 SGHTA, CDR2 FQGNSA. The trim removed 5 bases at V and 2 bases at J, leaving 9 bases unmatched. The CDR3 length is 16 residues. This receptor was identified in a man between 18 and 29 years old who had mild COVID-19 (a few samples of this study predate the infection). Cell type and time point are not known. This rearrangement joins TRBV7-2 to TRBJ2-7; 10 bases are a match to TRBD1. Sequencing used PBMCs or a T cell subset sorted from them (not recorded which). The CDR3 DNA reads TGTGCCAGCAGCGTCGGCGGGGGGACAGGGGCCTACGAGCAGTACGTC. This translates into CASSVGGGTGAYEQYV.